This T cell receptor beta chain was captured by sequencing in a study of T cell changes during pregnancy in multiple sclerosis. The germline gives CDR1 MNHEY, CDR2 SMNVEV (reference sequence). J gave up 3 bases and V 4 bases, and 1 base lay outside the gene matches. The CDR3 has 14 residues. Sequencing was performed with immunoSEQ multiplex PCR; in TCRdb, only in-frame clones are kept and a portion is missing. This repertoire shows around 50,000 clones, approximately 94% found once; its top ten account for around 4.2%. The input for sequencing was CD8+ T cells from peripheral blood mononuclear cells, taken in the first trimester of pregnancy. The gene calls are TRBV27 and TRBJ2-1; 9 nucleotides match TRBD1. This TCR was sampled from a female donor with multiple sclerosis, enrolled in a pregnancy study. The DNA of the CDR3 is TGTGCCAGCAGTTGGGGACAGGGCTACAATGAGCAGTTCTTC. Translation: CASSWGQGYNEQFF.